This T cell receptor (beta chain) was sequenced during a study of cytomegalovirus exposure and HLA in healthy donors (dated by TCRdb to about 2017). For the study in its entirety: An earlier analysis of about 560 of the donors reported about 260 Gb of sequence data and approximately 120 million unique TCR beta sequences obtained from around 170 million T cells. An early release covering just under 650 HLA-typed donors comprised about 310 gigabases of sequencing data and some 79 million unique TCR sequences. Of the roughly 400 genotyped donors, around 81% fell in the genetic ancestry cluster associated with self-reported Caucasian donors. The aim of the study was to test whether cataloging public T cell receptors could identify signatures of past pathogen exposure. The study used immunosequencing to profile the T cell repertoires of several hundred subjects and linked those repertoires to cytomegalovirus serostatus. In addition to the first cohort of several hundred subjects, a separate validation cohort of approximately 130 different subjects was used. To predict cytomegalovirus infection status, the study brought together high-throughput TCR immunosequencing, statistical association of individual TCRs with disease status, and machine learning. A later analysis re-analyzed previously published TCR beta repertoires from roughly 600 donors and added high-resolution HLA genotyping to study TCR occurrence patterns. Rather than drawing on any new phenotypic data, the later analysis identified candidate immune exposures from TCR beta sequences and the way those sequences occurred across donors. To decide whether each TCR beta V gene segment behaved as functional or pseudogenic, an earlier analysis of some 600 of the donors relied on high-throughput TCR beta sequencing. Alongside the repertoire data, information on donor age, sex, ethnicity and CMV serostatus was compiled. In a later genetic analysis, genome-wide SNP genotypes for 398 of the 666 donors were used, and that subset was treated as a discovery cohort. Every discovery cohort repertoire had been produced on one sequencing platform. HLA typing covered class I and class II loci at four-digit resolution. The number of donors typed differed by locus, with roughly 629-640 for A, B, C, DRB1 and DQB1, roughly 520 for DQA1, 600 to 610 for DPA1, and roughly 450 for DPB1. Because of strong linkage in the cohort, roughly five DR-DQ haplotypes were treated as single units for association and clustering. Across some 400 genotyped donors of the cohort, an average of approximately 240,000 unique TCR beta nucleotide sequences per donor were sequenced, and roughly 20% of those sequences were non-productive. Overall results and qualifications from the work: Because counts were too low, 15 to 20 rarely observed V segments, including chromosome 9 orphons, were left out of the earlier analysis of roughly 600 of the donors. In vitro tests confirmed that a few of the cytomegalovirus-associated TCR beta chains recognize cytomegalovirus antigens. A later analysis reported that several top co-occurrence clusters appeared linked to parvovirus B19, influenza, CMV and Epstein-Barr virus. Most TCR sequences were observed very rarely across donors, whereas some public TCRs were present in many individuals. A later genetic analysis reported fewer N-insertions in productive TCRs among donors in an Asian-associated ancestry cluster than the roughly 700-donor mean. A further reported finding was that TCR beta sequences accurately predicted the HLA-A and HLA-B alleles for most subjects in the first cohort. In this cohort, only TCR beta chains were sequenced, and detectable features were limited by the absence of alpha or paired-chain data. The classifier was reported to diagnose cytomegalovirus status with high specificity and sensitivity in both the original and validation cohorts. Specific HLA alleles were associated with 15,000 to 20,000 TCR beta sequences at a false discovery rate of 0.05 in a later analysis. Strong co-occurrence of HLA alleles, especially DR and DQ, made assigning TCR associations to individual alleles difficult. Because the 87-base-pair reads could not distinguish some IMGT-functional V segments, including TRBV6-2 and TRBV6-3, those segments were excluded. The study listed approximately 150 TCR beta chains as associated with cytomegalovirus. According to the authors, the approach could potentially be generalized to other disease states and immunological phenotypes. In a later analysis, TCR association rates were found to vary across HLA loci, with the most associated TCRs seen for DRB1 alleles and the fewest for HLA-C alleles. In a later genetic analysis, a missense DCLRE1C variant was associated with V-gene and J-gene trimming of TCR beta chains, and the association was replicated in an independent cohort. An earlier analysis of 587 of the donors showed that most TCR beta V segments appeared in productive rearrangements either about 87% or about 30% of the time, which broadly matched IMGT annotations. According to a later analysis, most CMV-associated TCR beta chains appeared to be HLA-restricted, and the HLA associations seemed to be driven largely by CMV exposure. Because HLA typing was missing for some donors at each locus, association tests included only the typed subset. In a later analysis, HLA-associated TCR beta chains showed more clonal expansion and lower generation probabilities than non-associated chains that were equally common. The only immune exposure information available for the cohort was CMV serostatus. Correlated functional status among segregating V segments might be attributable to linkage disequilibrium, but an unknown experimental factor could not be ruled out. Presence/absence analyses assumed roughly uniform sequencing depth across donors, an assumption that may not hold. The sequencing pipeline was judged likely to have produced a cluster of highly shared sequence variants as a technical artifact.

In total, more than 500 healthy bone marrow donors made up the cohort. Cohort members were all nominally healthy when sampled, although unrecorded immune exposures were likely present. The donor tested CMV seropositive and was one of the 289 seropositive cohort members. A peripheral blood sample was provided by each donor, and peripheral blood mononuclear cells were used for TCR beta sequencing. The Qiagen DNeasy Blood Extraction Kit was used to extract genomic DNA from the blood cell samples. A remark on this clone: Its antigen is unknown. No much larger clonotype is one base removed from it; base qualities were not supplied.

The germline V and J ends show losses of 4 bases and 4 bases respectively, and no gene match explains 8 bases of the junction. Its CDR3 holds 15 amino acids, cysteine through phenylalanine. Of all the DNA, just the CDR3 is kept, 45 bases in frame from base 1. As encoded in the germline V gene, CDR1 is SGHAT while CDR2 is FQNNGV. Libraries came from the immunoSEQ multiplex PCR assay. The multiplex PCR relied on a mix of 60 forward primers for TCR Vbeta segments and 13 reverse primers for TCR Jbeta segments. A multiplex PCR assay on genomic DNA amplified the CDR3 region of rearranged TCR beta genes. Amplified TCR beta libraries were sequenced as 87-base-pair reads on the Illumina HiSeq System. Turning to the authors' computational methods: Across the roughly 640 repertoires, a later analysis counted around 80 million unique TCR beta chains, around 11 million of which were shared by at least two donors. To remove PCR and sequencing errors, raw reads were error-corrected and collapsed into unique sequences using a nearest-neighbor algorithm that merged closely related sequences. CDR3 sequences were aligned to IMGT reference sequences to assign V, D and J gene segments. Each retained sequence needed at least a six-nucleotide match to both a V gene segment and a J gene segment. A rearrangement counted as productive if the CDR3 had no stop codons and remained in frame with V and J, and every other rearrangement counted as non-productive. Following IMGT convention, CDR3 was defined as the stretch from the second conserved V-encoded cysteine to the conserved J-encoded phenylalanine. In an earlier analysis of more than 550 of the donors, sequences lacking an unambiguous match to a single V gene segment were excluded. In an earlier analysis of approximately 500 of the donors, a V segment was called functional when productive rearrangements were above 56.7%, and segregating when the standard deviation between donors exceeded 5%. A statistical classification framework was built for diagnosing cytomegalovirus status from the catalog of TCR beta chain sequences. V and J gene assignment, in a later analysis, came from comparing TCR nucleotide sequences with IMGT/GENE-DB human TR gene sequences. A later analysis assigned CDR3 sequences and most-parsimonious VDJ recombination scenarios with the TCRdist pipeline. In a later analysis, every TCR beta chain was defined by the combination of its CDR3 amino acid sequence and its V-gene family, and reads without a unique V-gene family were dropped. A later analysis removed 592 highly shared, low-generation-probability nucleotide sequences to deal with suspected cross-contamination and a sequencing artifact. In a later analysis, a clonal expansion index was calculated for each public chain from normalized within-repertoire ranks of inferred template counts. In a later analysis, generation probabilities were computed using a VDJ recombination model fitted to out-of-frame rearrangements, and the results were checked against IGoR. In a later analysis, hypergeometric tests were used to score TCR-TCR, TCR-HLA and TCR-CMV co-occurrence, with a repertoire-size bias correction applied to TCR pairs. False discovery rates were estimated in a later analysis by permuting HLA or CMV assignments 20 times. In a later analysis, co-occurring TCRs were grouped with DBSCAN, and TCRdist sequence similarity was added when clustering was performed within HLA-allele-positive subsets. For co-occurrence clustering, repertoires with fewer than 30,000 or more than 120,000 public chains were excluded, along with a handful of repertoires with anomalous nucleotide sharing. TCRdb retrieved this table from immuneACCESS and kept in-frame rearrangements only. Not all clones are present; in checked studies, unresolved V genes account for under half, and no reason is known for the remainder. V, J and clone size reflect that table, while D and trimming were determined from the DNA. Recorded for this sample are roughly 170,000 clones; roughly 82% of them occurred a single time. The ten biggest clones cover under 1.5% of the sample.

The sample was PBMCs. This TCR was sampled from a girl aged 2 to 10 in good health and CMV-seropositive. The rearrangement joined TRBV11-2 to TRBJ2-7, and TRBD1 aligns with 9 junction nucleotides. CDR3 protein: CASSSLDRGGYEQYF. Read as DNA, the sequence is TGTGCCAGCAGCTCACTGGACAGGGGAGGTTACGAGCAGTACTTC.